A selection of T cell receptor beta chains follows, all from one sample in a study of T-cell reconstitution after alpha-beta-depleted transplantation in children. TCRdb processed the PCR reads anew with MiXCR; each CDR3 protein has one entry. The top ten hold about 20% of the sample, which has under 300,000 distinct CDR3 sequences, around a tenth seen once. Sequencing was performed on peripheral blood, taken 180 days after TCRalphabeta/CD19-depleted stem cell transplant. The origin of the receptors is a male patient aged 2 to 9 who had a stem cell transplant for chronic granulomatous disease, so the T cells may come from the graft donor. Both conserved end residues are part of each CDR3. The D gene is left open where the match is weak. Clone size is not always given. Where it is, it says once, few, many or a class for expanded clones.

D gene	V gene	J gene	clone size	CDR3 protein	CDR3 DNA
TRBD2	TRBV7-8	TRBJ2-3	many	CASSLFGGGRILDTQYF	TGTGCCAGCAGCTTATTTGGGGGAGGGCGCATATTAGATACGCAGTATTTT
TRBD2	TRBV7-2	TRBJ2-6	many	CASTWGLAGAGANVLTF	TGTGCCAGCACCTGGGGACTAGCGGGGGCTGGGGCCAACGTCCTGACTTTC
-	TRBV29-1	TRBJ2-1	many	CSVEHRLNEQFF	TGCAGCGTTGAGCACAGGCTCAATGAGCAGTTCTTC
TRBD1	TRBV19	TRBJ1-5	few	CASSSDRGHNQPQHF	TGTGCCAGTAGTAGCGACAGGGGACACAATCAGCCCCAGCATTTT
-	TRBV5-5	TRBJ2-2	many	CASSLSPAWQLATGELFF	TGTGCCAGCAGCTTGTCTCCTGCTTGGCAGCTAGCCACCGGGGAGCTGTTTTTT
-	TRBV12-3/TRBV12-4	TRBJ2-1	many	CASNEVPRGNEQFF	TGTGCCAGCAATGAAGTTCCGAGGGGGAATGAGCAGTTCTTC
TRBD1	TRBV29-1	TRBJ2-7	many	CSVAKGDRYEQYF	TGCAGCGTGGCTAAGGGGGACAGGTACGAGCAGTACTTC
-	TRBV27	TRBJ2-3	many	CASSLSSHTDTQYF	TGTGCCAGCAGTTTATCTTCCCACACAGATACGCAGTATTTT
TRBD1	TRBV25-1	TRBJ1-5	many	CASSEWETGGRDSNQPQHF	TGTGCCAGCAGTGAATGGGAGACAGGGGGCCGGGATAGCAATCAGCCCCAGCATTTT
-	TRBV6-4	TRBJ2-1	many	CASSEGGGPTRGEQFF	TGTGCCAGCAGTGAGGGAGGCGGACCCACTCGGGGCGAGCAGTTCTTC
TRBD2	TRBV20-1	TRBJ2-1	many	CSARDWEKLANIEQFF	TGCAGTGCTAGAGATTGGGAAAAACTAGCGAATATTGAGCAGTTCTTC
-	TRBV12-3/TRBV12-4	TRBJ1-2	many	CASSSGIDYGYTF	TGTGCCAGCAGTTCCGGGATCGACTATGGCTACACCTTC
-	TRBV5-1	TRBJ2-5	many	CASSPGTTETQYF	TGCGCCAGCAGCCCCGGGACAACGGAGACCCAGTACTTC
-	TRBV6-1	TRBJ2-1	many	CASSEEGPFLTYNEQFF	TGTGCCAGCAGCGAAGAGGGCCCATTTTTAACCTACAATGAGCAGTTCTTC
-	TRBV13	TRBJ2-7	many	CASSPDRRSSYEQYF	TGTGCCAGCAGCCCAGACAGGAGGAGCTCCTACGAGCAGTACTTC
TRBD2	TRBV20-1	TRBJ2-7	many	CSASSERGAYKQYF	TGCAGTGCCTCCTCCGAGCGGGGGGCATACAAGCAGTACTTC
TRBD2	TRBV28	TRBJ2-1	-	CASRREGRMNEQFF	TGTGCCAGCAGACGGGAGGGCCGAATGAATGAGCAGTTCTTC
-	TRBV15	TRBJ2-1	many	CATSRGRGGNEQFF	TGTGCCACCAGCAGGGGCCGAGGGGGCAATGAGCAGTTCTTC
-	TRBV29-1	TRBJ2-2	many	CSVDYSNTGELFF	TGCAGCGTTGACTACTCCAACACCGGGGAGCTGTTTTTT
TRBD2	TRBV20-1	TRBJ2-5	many	CSARVWREGRETQYF	TGCAGTGCTAGAGTCTGGCGGGAGGGTCGGGAGACCCAGTACTTC
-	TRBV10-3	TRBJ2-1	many	CAISESGTDEQFF	TGTGCCATCAGTGAGTCAGGGACCGATGAGCAGTTCTTC
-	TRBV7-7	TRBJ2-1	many	CASSLGEENEQFF	TGTGCTAGCAGCTTAGGGGAGGAGAATGAGCAGTTCTTC
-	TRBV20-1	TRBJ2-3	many	CSARVAPDTQYF	TGCAGTGCTAGAGTTGCACCAGATACGCAGTATTTT
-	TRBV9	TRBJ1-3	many	CASSPRVSGNTIYF	TGTGCCAGCAGCCCCAGGGTGTCCGGAAACACCATATATTTT
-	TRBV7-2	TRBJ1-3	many	CASSPLGASGNTIYF	TGTGCCAGCAGCCCACTAGGGGCCTCTGGAAACACCATATATTTT
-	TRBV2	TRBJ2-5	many	CASSEAPLRETQYF	TGTGCCAGCAGTGAAGCGCCCCTGAGGGAGACCCAGTACTTC
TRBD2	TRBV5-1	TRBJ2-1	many	CASSLSSILAGRNEQFF	TGCGCCAGCAGCTTGAGTTCCATACTAGCGGGGAGGAATGAGCAGTTCTTC
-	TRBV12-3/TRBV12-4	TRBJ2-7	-	CASSQTLRSGEQYF	TGTGCCAGCAGCCAAACCCTACGGTCCGGCGAGCAGTACTTC
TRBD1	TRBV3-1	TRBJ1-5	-	CASSQAGTGGNQPQHF	TGTGCCAGCAGCCAAGCCGGGACAGGTGGTAATCAGCCCCAGCATTTT
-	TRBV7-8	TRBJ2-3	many	CASSLVPGQRPGTQYF	TGTGCCAGCAGCTTAGTCCCGGGCCAACGGCCCGGTACGCAGTATTTT
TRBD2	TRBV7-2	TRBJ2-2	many	CASSQWGRDTGELFF	TGTGCCAGCAGCCAGTGGGGGAGGGACACCGGGGAGCTGTTTTTT
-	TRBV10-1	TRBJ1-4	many	CASDVEKLFF	TGCGCCAGCGACGTTGAAAAACTGTTTTTT
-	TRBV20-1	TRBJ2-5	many	CSARTTKGMETQYF	TGCAGTGCTAGAACGACGAAGGGGATGGAGACCCAGTACTTC
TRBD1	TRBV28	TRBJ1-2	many	CASSLGRGLGYTF	TGTGCCAGCAGTTTAGGCAGGGGGCTCGGCTACACCTTC
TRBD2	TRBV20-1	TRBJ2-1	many	CSAKAGAYNEQFF	TGCAGTGCCAAAGCGGGAGCATACAATGAGCAGTTCTTC
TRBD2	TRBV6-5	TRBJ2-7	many	CASSNLLAGGPNEQYF	TGTGCCAGCAGTAACCTACTAGCGGGAGGGCCTAACGAGCAGTACTTC
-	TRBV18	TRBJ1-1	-	CASSRSPNWGLNTEAFF	TGTGCCAGCTCCCGCTCCCCTAATTGGGGTTTGAACACTGAAGCTTTCTTT
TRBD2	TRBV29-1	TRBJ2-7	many	CSVEGGTTSTYEQYF	TGCAGCGTTGAAGGGGGGACTACCTCAACCTACGAGCAGTACTTC
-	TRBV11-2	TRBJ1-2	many	CASSLGRGNYGYTF	TGTGCCAGCAGCTTAGGGCGGGGGAACTATGGCTACACCTTC
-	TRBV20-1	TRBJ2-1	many	CSARGVYYNEQFF	TGCAGTGCTAGAGGGGTGTATTACAATGAGCAGTTCTTC
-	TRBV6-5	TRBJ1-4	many	CASSPLGGTNEKLFF	TGTGCCAGCAGTCCTCTAGGGGGAACTAATGAAAAACTGTTTTTT
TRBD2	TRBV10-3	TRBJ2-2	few	CAISEPVTSEYAGELFF	TGTGCCATCAGTGAACCGGTTACTAGCGAGTACGCCGGGGAGCTGTTTTTT